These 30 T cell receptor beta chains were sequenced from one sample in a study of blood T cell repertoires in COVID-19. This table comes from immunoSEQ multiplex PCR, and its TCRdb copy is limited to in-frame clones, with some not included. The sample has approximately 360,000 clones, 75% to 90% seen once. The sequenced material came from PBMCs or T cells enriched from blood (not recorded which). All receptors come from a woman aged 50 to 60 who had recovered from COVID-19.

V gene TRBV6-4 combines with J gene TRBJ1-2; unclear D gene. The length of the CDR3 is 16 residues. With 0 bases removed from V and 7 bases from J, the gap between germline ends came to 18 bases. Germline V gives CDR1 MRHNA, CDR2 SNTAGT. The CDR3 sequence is CASSDSPSATAGGYTF. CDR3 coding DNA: TGTGCCAGCAGTGACTCCCCGTCCGCCACAGCCGGTGGCTACACCTTC.

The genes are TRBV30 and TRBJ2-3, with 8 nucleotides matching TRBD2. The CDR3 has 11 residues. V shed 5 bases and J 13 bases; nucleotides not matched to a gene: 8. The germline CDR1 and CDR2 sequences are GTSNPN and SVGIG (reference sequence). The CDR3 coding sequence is TGTGCCTGGGAACAAGCGGGGGATAAGTATTTT. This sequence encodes CAWEQAGDKYF. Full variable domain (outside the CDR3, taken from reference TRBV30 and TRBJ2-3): SQTIHQWPATLVQPVGSPLSLECTVEGTSNPNLYWYRQAAGRGLQLLFYSVGIGQISSEVPQNLSASRPQDRQFILSSKKLLLSDSGFYLCAWEQAGDKYFGPGTRLTVL.

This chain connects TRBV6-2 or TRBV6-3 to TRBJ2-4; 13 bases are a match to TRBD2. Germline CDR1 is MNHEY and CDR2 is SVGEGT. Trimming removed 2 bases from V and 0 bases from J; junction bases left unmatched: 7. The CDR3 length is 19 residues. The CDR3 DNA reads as TGTGCCAGCAGTTACCCCACTAGCGGGGGGGTTTTAGCCAAAAACATTCAGTACTTC. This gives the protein CASSYPTSGGVLAKNIQYF.

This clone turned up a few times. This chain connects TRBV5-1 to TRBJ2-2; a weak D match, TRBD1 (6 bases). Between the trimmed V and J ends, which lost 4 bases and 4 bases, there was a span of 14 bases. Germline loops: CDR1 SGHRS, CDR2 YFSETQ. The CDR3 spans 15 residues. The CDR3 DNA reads TGCGCCAGCAGCACCCCAGGGGCGGGCACCGGGGAGCTGTTTTTT. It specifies CASSTPGAGTGELFF.

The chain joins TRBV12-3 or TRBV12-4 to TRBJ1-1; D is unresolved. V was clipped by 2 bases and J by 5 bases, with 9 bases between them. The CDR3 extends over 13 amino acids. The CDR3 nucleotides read TGTGCCAGCAGTTTACCCCAGGCGACTGAAGCTTTCTTT. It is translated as CASSLPQATEAFF.

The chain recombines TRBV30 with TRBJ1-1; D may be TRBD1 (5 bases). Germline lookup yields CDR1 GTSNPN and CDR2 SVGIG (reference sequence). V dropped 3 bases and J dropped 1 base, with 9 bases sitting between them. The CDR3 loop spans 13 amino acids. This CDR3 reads CAWRPTANTEAFF. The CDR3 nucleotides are TGTGCCTGGAGACCGACAGCGAACACTGAAGCTTTCTTT.

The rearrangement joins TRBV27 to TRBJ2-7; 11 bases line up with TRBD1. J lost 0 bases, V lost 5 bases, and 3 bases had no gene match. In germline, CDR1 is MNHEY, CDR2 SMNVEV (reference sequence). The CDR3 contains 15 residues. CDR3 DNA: TGTGCCAGCAGTGGAGGACAGGGGGCCTCCTACGAGCAGTACTTC. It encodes CASSGGQGASYEQYF.

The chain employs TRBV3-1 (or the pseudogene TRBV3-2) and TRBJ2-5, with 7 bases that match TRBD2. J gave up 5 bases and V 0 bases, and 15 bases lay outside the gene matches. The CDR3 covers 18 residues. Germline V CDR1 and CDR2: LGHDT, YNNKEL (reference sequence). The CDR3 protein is CASSQDLWLAWGGETQYF. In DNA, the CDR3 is TGTGCCAGCAGCCAAGATTTGTGGCTCGCTTGGGGGGGGGAGACCCAGTACTTC.

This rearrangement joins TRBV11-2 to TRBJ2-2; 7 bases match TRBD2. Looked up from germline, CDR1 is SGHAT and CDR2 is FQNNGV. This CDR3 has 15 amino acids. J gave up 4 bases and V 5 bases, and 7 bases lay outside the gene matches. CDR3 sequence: CASSPRDYSTGELFF. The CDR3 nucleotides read TGTGCCAGCAGCCCCCGGGACTATAGCACCGGGGAGCTGTTTTTT. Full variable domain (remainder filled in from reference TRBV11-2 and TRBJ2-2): EAGVAQSPRYKIIEKRQSVAFWCNPISGHATLYWYQQILGQGPKLLIQFQNNGVVDDSQLPKDRFSAERLKGVDSTLKIQPAKLEDSAVYLCASSPRDYSTGELFFGEGSRLTVL.

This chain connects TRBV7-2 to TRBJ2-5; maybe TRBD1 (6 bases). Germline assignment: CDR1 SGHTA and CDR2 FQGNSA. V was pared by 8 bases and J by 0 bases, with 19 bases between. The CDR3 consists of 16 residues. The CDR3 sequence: CASQIIFGTNQETQYF. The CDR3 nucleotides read TGTGCCAGCCAAATAATTTTCGGGACAAACCAAGAGACCCAGTACTTC.

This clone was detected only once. CDR3 loop: CASSWTGTANEKLFF. The CDR3, as DNA: TGTGCCAGCAGCTGGACCGGGACAGCTAATGAAAAACTGTTTTTT. The chain combines TRBV7-9 with TRBJ1-4; 7 bases are a match to TRBD1. V shed 4 bases and J 3 bases; nucleotides not matched to a gene: 5. The CDR3 is 15 amino acids. Germline V gene sequence: CDR1 SEHNR, CDR2 FQNEAQ (reference sequence). Filled out from reference TRBV7-9 and TRBJ1-4, the complete variable domain reads DTGVSQNPRHKITKRGQNVTFRCDPISEHNRLYWYRQTLGQGPEFLTYFQNEAQLEKSRLLSDRFSAERPKGSFSTLEIQRTEQGDSAMYLCASSWTGTANEKLFFGSGTQLSVL.

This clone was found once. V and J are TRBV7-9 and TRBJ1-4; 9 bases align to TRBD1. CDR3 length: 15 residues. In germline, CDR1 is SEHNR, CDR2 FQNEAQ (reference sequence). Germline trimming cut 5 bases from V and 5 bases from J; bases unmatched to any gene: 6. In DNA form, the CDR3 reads TGTGCCAGCAGCCGACACGGGACAGGGAATGAAAAACTGTTTTTT. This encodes CASSRHGTGNEKLFF. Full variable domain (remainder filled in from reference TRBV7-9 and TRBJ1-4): DTGVSQNPRHKITKRGQNVTFRCDPISEHNRLYWYRQTLGQGPEFLTYFQNEAQLEKSRLLSDRFSAERPKGSFSTLEIQRTEQGDSAMYLCASSRHGTGNEKLFFGSGTQLSVL.

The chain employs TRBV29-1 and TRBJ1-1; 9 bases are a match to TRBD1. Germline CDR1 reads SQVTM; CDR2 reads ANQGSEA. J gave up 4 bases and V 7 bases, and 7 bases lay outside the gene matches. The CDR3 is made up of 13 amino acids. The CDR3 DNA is TGCAGCGCCCGATTGGGACAGGGCACTGAAGCTTTCTTT. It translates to CSARLGQGTEAFF.

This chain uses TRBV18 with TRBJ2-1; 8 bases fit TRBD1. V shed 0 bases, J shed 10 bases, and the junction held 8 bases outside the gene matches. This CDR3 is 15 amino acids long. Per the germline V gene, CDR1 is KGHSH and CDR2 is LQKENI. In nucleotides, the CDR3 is TGTGCCAGCTCACCACCGATGACAGGGGTATGGGAGCAGTTCTTC. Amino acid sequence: CASSPPMTGVWEQFF.

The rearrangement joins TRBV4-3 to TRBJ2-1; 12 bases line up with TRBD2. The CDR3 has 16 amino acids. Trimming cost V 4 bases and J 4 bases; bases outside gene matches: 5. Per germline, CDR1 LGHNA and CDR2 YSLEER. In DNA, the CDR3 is TGCGCCAGCAGCCGCAGGACTAGCGGGACATACAATGAGCAGTTCTTC. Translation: CASSRRTSGTYNEQFF.

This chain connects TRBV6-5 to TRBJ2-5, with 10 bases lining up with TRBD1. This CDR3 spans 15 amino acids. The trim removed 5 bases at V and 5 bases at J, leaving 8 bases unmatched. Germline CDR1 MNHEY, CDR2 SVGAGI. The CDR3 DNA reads TGTGCCAGCAGTCTACGCCGGGACAGGGGTGAGACCCAGTACTTC. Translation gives CASSLRRDRGETQYF.

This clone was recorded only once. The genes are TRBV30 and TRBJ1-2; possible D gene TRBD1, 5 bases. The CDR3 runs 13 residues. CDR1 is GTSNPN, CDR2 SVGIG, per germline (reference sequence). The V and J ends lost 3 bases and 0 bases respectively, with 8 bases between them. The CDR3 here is CAWRSGANYGYTF. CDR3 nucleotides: TGTGCCTGGAGATCGGGGGCTAACTATGGCTACACCTTC. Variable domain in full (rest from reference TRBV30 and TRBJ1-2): SQTIHQWPATLVQPVGSPLSLECTVEGTSNPNLYWYRQAAGRGLQLLFYSVGIGQISSEVPQNLSASRPQDRQFILSSKKLLLSDSGFYLCAWRSGANYGYTFGSGTRLTVV.

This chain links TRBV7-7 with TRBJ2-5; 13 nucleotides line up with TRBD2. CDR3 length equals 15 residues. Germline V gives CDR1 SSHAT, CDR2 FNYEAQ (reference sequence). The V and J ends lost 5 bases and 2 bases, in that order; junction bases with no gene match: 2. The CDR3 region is CASSRTSGRQETQYF. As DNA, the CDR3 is TGTGCCAGCAGCCGGACTAGCGGGAGACAAGAGACCCAGTACTTC.

CDR3 sequence: CASSENGQTNEKLFF. As DNA, the CDR3 is TGTGCCAGCAGTGAAAATGGGCAGACTAATGAAAAACTGTTTTTT. The chain combines TRBV2 with TRBJ1-4; unclear D gene. Looked up from germline, CDR1 is SNHLY and CDR2 is FYNNEI. The V gene lost 2 bases and the J gene lost 2 bases, with 9 bases spanning the gap. The CDR3 is made up of 15 amino acids.

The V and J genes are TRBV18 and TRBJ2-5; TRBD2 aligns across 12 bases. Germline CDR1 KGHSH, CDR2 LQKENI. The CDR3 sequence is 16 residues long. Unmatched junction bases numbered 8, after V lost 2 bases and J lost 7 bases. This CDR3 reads CASSPLLAGGRGTQYF. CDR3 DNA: TGTGCCAGCTCACCATTACTAGCGGGAGGCCGGGGGACCCAGTACTTC. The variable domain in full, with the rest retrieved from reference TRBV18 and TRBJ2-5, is NAGVMQNPRHLVRRRGQEARLRCSPMKGHSHVYWYRQLPEEGLKFMVYLQKENIIDESGMPKERFSAEFPKEGPSILRIQQVVRGDSAAYFCASSPLLAGGRGTQYFGPGTRLLVL.

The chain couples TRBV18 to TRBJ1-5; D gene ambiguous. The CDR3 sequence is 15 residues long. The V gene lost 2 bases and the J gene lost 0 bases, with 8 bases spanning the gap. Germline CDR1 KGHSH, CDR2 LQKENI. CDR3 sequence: CASSPVDNSNQPQHF. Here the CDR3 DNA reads TGTGCCAGCTCACCAGTAGATAATAGCAATCAGCCCCAGCATTTT.

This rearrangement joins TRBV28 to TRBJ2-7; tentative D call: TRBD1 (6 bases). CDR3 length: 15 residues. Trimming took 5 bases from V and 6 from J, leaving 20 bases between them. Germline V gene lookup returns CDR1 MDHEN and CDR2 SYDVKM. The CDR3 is CASSNGGQSLREQYF. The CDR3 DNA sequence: TGTGCCAGCAGTAATGGTGGACAGTCACTTCGCGAGCAGTACTTC.

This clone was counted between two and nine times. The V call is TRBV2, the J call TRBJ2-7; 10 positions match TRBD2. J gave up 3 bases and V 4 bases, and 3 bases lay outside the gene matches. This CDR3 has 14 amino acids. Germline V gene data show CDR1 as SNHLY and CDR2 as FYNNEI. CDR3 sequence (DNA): TGTGCCAGCAGTGTACCTAGCGGGAGCTACGAGCAGTACTTC. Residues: CASSVPSGSYEQYF.

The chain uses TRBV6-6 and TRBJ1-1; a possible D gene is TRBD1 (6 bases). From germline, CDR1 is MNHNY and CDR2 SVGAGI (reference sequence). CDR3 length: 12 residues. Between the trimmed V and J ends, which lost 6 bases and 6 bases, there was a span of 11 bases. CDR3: CASSRDRSEAFF. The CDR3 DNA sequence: TGTGCCAGCAGCCGTGACAGGTCTGAAGCTTTCTTT.

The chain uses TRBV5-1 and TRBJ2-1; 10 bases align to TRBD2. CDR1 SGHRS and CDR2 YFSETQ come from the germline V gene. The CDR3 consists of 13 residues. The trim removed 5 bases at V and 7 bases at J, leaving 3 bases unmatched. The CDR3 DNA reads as TGCGCCAGCAGTAGGACTAGCGGTAATGAGCAGTTCTTC. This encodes CASSRTSGNEQFF.

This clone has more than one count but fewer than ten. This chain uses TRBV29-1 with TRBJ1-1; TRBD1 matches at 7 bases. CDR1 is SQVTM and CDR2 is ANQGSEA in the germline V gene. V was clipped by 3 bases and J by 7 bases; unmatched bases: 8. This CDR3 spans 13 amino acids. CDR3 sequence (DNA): TGCAGCGTTGAGGGTCCGGGACAGTTTGAAGCTTTCTTT. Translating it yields CSVEGPGQFEAFF.

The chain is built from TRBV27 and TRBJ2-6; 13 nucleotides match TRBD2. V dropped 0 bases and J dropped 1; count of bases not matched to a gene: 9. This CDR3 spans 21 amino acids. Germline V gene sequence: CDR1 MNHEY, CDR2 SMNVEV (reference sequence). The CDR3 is CASSLSGLAGNWPSGANVLTF. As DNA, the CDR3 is TGTGCCAGCAGTTTATCGGGACTAGCGGGGAACTGGCCTTCTGGGGCCAACGTCCTGACTTTC.

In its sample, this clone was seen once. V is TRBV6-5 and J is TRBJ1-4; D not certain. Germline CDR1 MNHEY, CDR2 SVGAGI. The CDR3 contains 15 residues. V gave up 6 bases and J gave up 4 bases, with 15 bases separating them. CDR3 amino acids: CASSAAGHGNEKLFF. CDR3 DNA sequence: TGTGCCAGCAGCGCGGCCGGCCATGGTAATGAAAAACTGTTTTTT.

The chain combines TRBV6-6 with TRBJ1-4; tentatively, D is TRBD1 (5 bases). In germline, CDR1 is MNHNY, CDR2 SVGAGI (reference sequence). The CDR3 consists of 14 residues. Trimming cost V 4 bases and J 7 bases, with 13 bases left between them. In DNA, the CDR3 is TGTGCCAGCAGTTTATTGGGGGAGGGTGAAAAACTGTTTTTT. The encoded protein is CASSLLGEGEKLFF.

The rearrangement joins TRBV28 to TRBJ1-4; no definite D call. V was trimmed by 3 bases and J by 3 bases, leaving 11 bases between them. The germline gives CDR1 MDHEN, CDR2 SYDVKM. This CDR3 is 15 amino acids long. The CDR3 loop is CASSLIGSANEKLFF. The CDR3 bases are TGTGCCAGCAGTTTGATCGGGTCGGCTAATGAAAAACTGTTTTTT.